The 24 T cell receptor beta chains below were found in one sample sequenced in a study of blood T cell repertoires in COVID-19. Libraries were prepared by immunoSEQ multiplex PCR; TCRdb keeps only in-frame clonotypes and omits some of them. The table has hundreds of thousands of clones, about 83% seen once. Sequencing was performed on peripheral blood. The receptors were gathered from a man aged 60-69 years who had recovered from COVID-19.

The V gene is TRBV28, the J gene TRBJ2-5, with a weak D call TRBD1 (7 bases). There are 15 residues in the CDR3. Trimming removed 3 bases at V and 4 bases at J, with 15 bases between. The germline V gene encodes CDR1 MDHEN and CDR2 SYDVKM. In DNA form, the CDR3 reads TGTGCCAGCAGTTTTCGGGCAGGGGGGAGAGAGACCCAGTACTTC. Its protein is CASSFRAGGRETQYF. The full variable domain, its missing parts supplied by reference TRBV28 and TRBJ2-5, is DVKVTQSSRYLVKRTGEKVFLECVQDMDHENMFWYRQDPGLGLRLIYFSYDVKMKEKGDIPEGYSVSREKKERFSLILESASTNQTSMYLCASSFRAGGRETQYFGPGTRLLVL.

The genes are TRBV5-1 and TRBJ2-6; D is undetermined. The length of the CDR3 is 16 residues. Germline CDR1 SGHRS, CDR2 YFSETQ. Trimming shortened V by 0 bases and J by 0 bases, and 7 bases separated the two germline ends. The CDR3, as DNA: TGCGCCAGCAGCTTGGTTTCACTCTCTGGGGCCAACGTCCTGACTTTC. Translation gives CASSLVSLSGANVLTF.

This chain joins TRBV28 and TRBJ1-2; 8 bases fit TRBD1. J lost 4 bases, V lost 3 bases, and 4 bases had no gene match. The CDR3 is 14 residues long. In germline, CDR1 is MDHEN, CDR2 SYDVKM. CDR3 amino acids: CASSLGRGLYGYTF. The CDR3 coding sequence is TGTGCCAGCAGTTTGGGCAGGGGGCTCTATGGCTACACCTTC.

The chain recombines TRBV2 with TRBJ1-1; D unclear. This CDR3 is 12 amino acids long. Germline V gives CDR1 SNHLY, CDR2 FYNNEI. V lost 3 bases and J lost 5, with 7 bases in between. The CDR3 nucleotides read TGTGCCAGCAGTGACAGGAAGACTGAAGCTTTCTTT. Residues: CASSDRKTEAFF.

V is TRBV28 and J is TRBJ2-2; 13 positions agree with TRBD2. CDR3 length: 19 residues. The trim removed 6 bases at V and 5 bases at J, leaving 15 bases unmatched. The germline CDR1 and CDR2 sequences are MDHEN and SYDVKM. The CDR3 region is CASSPSRGILAGGTGELFF. The CDR3 region has the DNA TGTGCCAGCAGCCCATCACGCGGAATACTAGCGGGAGGGACCGGGGAGCTGTTTTTT.

The table lists this clone with a count of one. This chain links TRBV19 with TRBJ1-4; no definite D call. There are 14 residues in the CDR3. Germline lookup yields CDR1 LNHDA and CDR2 SQIVND (reference sequence). Trimming pared 8 bases from V and 5 bases from J, leaving 15 bases between. The CDR3 loop is CASGPDTHNEKLFF. The DNA for the CDR3 is TGTGCCAGTGGCCCCGACACACACAATGAAAAACTGTTTTTT. Complete variable domain (other parts from reference TRBV19 and TRBJ1-4): DGGITQSPKYLFRKEGQNVTLSCEQNLNHDAMYWYRQDPGQGLRLIYYSQIVNDFQKGDIAEGYSVSREKKESFPLTVTSAQKNPTAFYLCASGPDTHNEKLFFGSGTQLSVL.

The chain combines TRBV6-5 with TRBJ2-6; no reliable D call. Germline loops: CDR1 MNHEY, CDR2 SVGAGI. The CDR3 is 14 amino acids. V was pared by 6 bases and J by 10 bases, with 16 bases between. CDR3 sequence reads: CASRALTELNVLTF. As DNA, the CDR3 is TGTGCCAGCAGAGCACTTACAGAGCTGAACGTCCTGACTTTC.

The J gene is TRBJ1-2, the V gene TRBV27; TRBD1 is a possible D gene (6 bases). Germline V gene sequence: CDR1 MNHEY, CDR2 SMNVEV (reference sequence). The CDR3 consists of 16 residues. Trimming cost V 4 bases and J 7 bases, with 22 bases left between them. In nucleotides, the CDR3 is TGTGCCAGCAGTTCGTCGACAGGCCTATCACGGGGTGGCTACACCTTC. Translating gives CASSSSTGLSRGGYTF.

J is TRBJ2-5 and V is TRBV28; D perhaps matches TRBD1 (5 bases). The CDR3 spans 13 residues. V gave up 6 bases and J gave up 5 bases, with 13 bases separating them. The germline CDR1 and CDR2 sequences are MDHEN and SYDVKM. Written as DNA, the CDR3 is TGTGCCAGCAGCGCCTCAGGGTGGGAGACCCAGTACTTC. Amino acids: CASSASGWETQYF.

A few counts support this clone. The V and J genes are TRBV11-2 and TRBJ1-3, with D perhaps TRBD1 (6 bases). This CDR3 has 15 residues. Trimming pared 5 bases from V and 7 bases from J, leaving 18 bases between. CDR1 SGHAT and CDR2 FQNNGV come from the germline V gene. The CDR3 nucleotides are TGTGCCAGCAGCACCCGGACAGCCCTTGGGAACACCATATATTTT. Its translation: CASSTRTALGNTIYF.

The rearrangement links TRBV4-1 to TRBJ1-2; unclear D gene. Trimming cost V 2 bases and J 7 bases, with 11 bases left between them. The germline V gene encodes CDR1 MGHRA and CDR2 YSYEKL. The CDR3 length is 13 residues. The DNA for the CDR3 is TGCGCCAGCAGCCAAACTCCAGGCTCTGGCTACACCTTC. The encoded protein is CASSQTPGSGYTF.

The genes are TRBV28 and TRBJ1-2; D unclear. This CDR3 is built from 14 residues. Germline CDR1 is MDHEN and CDR2 is SYDVKM. V was trimmed by 4 bases and J by 4 bases, leaving 13 bases between them. The CDR3 is CASSSASTAYGYTF. CDR3 sequence (DNA): TGTGCCAGCAGTTCCGCATCCACTGCCTATGGCTACACCTTC.

The chain combines TRBV7-9 with TRBJ2-3, with a weak D call TRBD1 (7 bases). The germline CDR1 and CDR2 sequences are SEHNR and FQNEAQ (reference sequence). Trimming removed 5 bases from V and 6 bases from J, with 15 bases in between. This CDR3 has 14 amino acids. The CDR3 nucleotides are TGTGCCAGCAGCCGAGGGGGCGCGGGGGATACGCAGTATTTT. Translating it yields CASSRGGAGDTQYF.

J is TRBJ1-5 and V is TRBV6-2 or TRBV6-3, with D perhaps matching TRBD1 (5 bases). This CDR3 has 17 residues. The germline V and J ends were trimmed by 2 bases and 9 bases, with 23 bases remaining between them. Germline lookup yields CDR1 MNHEY and CDR2 SVGEGT. The CDR3 sequence is CASSYPLGGGSNTPQHF. The DNA for the CDR3 is TGTGCCAGCAGTTACCCCCTGGGTGGGGGGAGTAATACGCCCCAGCATTTT.

J is TRBJ2-2 and V is TRBV24-1, with D tentatively TRBD1 (5 bases). Germline V gene lookup returns CDR1 KGHDR and CDR2 SFDVKD. This CDR3 spans 13 amino acids. The ends were cut back, 6 bases at V and 7 bases at J, with 11 bases in the middle. The CDR3, as DNA: TGTGCCACCAGTACAGGCGTCTTCGGGGAGCTGTTTTTT. Translated: CATSTGVFGELFF.

The rearrangement uses TRBV11-1 and TRBJ2-5; D perhaps matches TRBD1 (6 bases). The CDR3 totals 13 residues. Germline-derived CDR1 and CDR2 are SGHAT and FQDESV (reference sequence). Trimming cost V 5 bases and J 1 base, with 8 bases left between them. The DNA of the CDR3 is TGTGCCAGCAGCCGGACAGTCCAAGAGACCCAGTACTTC. Its translation: CASSRTVQETQYF.

The rearrangement links TRBV10-3 to TRBJ2-1, with TRBD2 matching over 12 bases. The CDR3 covers 16 residues. The germline V gene has CDR1 ENHRY and CDR2 SYGVKD. V lost 6 bases to trimming and J lost 2 bases; unmatched junction nucleotides: 5. The DNA for the CDR3 is TGTGCCATCAGAAGACTAGCGGGAGAAACCTACAATGAGCAGTTCTTC. This codes for CAIRRLAGETYNEQFF.

This chain links TRBV21-1 with TRBJ2-4; TRBD2 is the table's D call and was not checked against the DNA. TRBV21-1 is shown as a pseudogene. This CDR3 has 18 residues. The DNA for the CDR3 is TGTGCCAGCAGCCCGCCGGGACTAGCGGGGGGAACCAAAAACATTCAGTACTTC. It yields the protein CASSPPGLAGGTKNIQYF.

This clone was seen repeatedly, ten times or more. This rearrangement joins TRBV5-5 to TRBJ1-6; D remains ambiguous. The CDR3 consists of 14 residues. Germline values: CDR1 SGHKS, CDR2 YYEKEE (reference sequence). Trimming shortened V by 3 bases and J by 8 bases, and 12 bases separated the two germline ends. The CDR3 region is CASSYRGGDSPLHF. CDR3 nucleotide sequence: TGTGCCAGCAGCTATCGGGGAGGAGATTCACCCCTCCACTTT.

The V gene is TRBV19, the J gene TRBJ1-2, with TRBD1 matching over 8 bases. CDR3 size: 14 residues. Germline CDR1 reads LNHDA; CDR2 reads SQIVND (reference sequence). The trim removed 7 bases at V and 5 bases at J, leaving 9 bases unmatched. The CDR3 DNA reads TGTGCCAGTACCCGACAGGGGATACCGTATGGCTACACCTTC. Translated, it gives CASTRQGIPYGYTF. The entire variable domain, with the rest obtained from reference TRBV19 and TRBJ1-2, is as follows: DGGITQSPKYLFRKEGQNVTLSCEQNLNHDAMYWYRQDPGQGLRLIYYSQIVNDFQKGDIAEGYSVSREKKESFPLTVTSAQKNPTAFYLCASTRQGIPYGYTFGSGTRLTVV.

In DNA, the CDR3 is TGTGCCAGCAGTTACAATAGGCTAGCGGGGCCCTACCACGAGCAGTACTTC. This sequence encodes CASSYNRLAGPYHEQYF. This chain connects TRBV6-2 or TRBV6-3 to TRBJ2-7; 9 nucleotides align to TRBD2. Germline V gene data show CDR1 as MNHEY and CDR2 as SVGEGT. The CDR3 covers 17 residues. V lost 2 bases to trimming and J lost 5 bases; unmatched junction nucleotides: 13.

Concerning this clone: Other nucleotide sequences from this sample produce the same CDR3. The chain has TRBV6-5 and TRBJ2-7; D perhaps matches TRBD1 (5 bases). The germline V gene encodes CDR1 MNHEY and CDR2 SVGAGI. The CDR3 is 13 amino acids. V was shortened by 2 bases and J by 4 bases, with 9 bases between the two germline ends. CDR3 sequence (DNA): TGTGCCAGCAGTTACAGTACAGGATACGAGCAGTACTTC. The encoded protein is CASSYSTGYEQYF.

The chain combines TRBV5-1 with TRBJ2-5, with a tentative D call TRBD1 (5 bases). This CDR3 has 15 residues. The V gene's germline CDR1 is SGHRS and CDR2 YFSETQ. V was cut by 1 base and J by 1 base, with 11 bases left in between. CDR3 region: CASSLLGHGQETQYF. In DNA form, the CDR3 reads TGCGCCAGCAGCTTGTTAGGACACGGCCAAGAGACCCAGTACTTC.

The rearrangement joins TRBV18 to TRBJ1-6; 7 nucleotides agree with TRBD1. The junction had 6 bases not matched to a gene; V was cut back by 3 bases and J by 7 bases. The CDR3 spans 15 residues. Per germline, CDR1 KGHSH and CDR2 LQKENI. The DNA for the CDR3 is TGTGCCAGCTCACCTCGGGACAGATCGAATTCACCCCTCCACTTT. Protein: CASSPRDRSNSPLHF.